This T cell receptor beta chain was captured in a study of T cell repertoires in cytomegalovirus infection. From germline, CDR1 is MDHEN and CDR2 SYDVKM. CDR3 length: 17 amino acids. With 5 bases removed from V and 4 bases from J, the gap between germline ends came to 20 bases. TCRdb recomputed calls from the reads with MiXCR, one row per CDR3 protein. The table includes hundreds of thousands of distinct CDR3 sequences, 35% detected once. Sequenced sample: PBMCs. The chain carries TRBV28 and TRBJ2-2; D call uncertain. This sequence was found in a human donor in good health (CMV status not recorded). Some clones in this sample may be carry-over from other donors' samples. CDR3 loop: CASSVVGLGLSTGELFF. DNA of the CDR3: TGTGCCAGCAGTGTCGTTGGTCTTGGGCTCTCCACCGGGGAGCTGTTTTTT. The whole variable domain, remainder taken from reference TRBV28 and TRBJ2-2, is DVKVTQSSRYLVKRTGEKVFLECVQDMDHENMFWYRQDPGLGLRLIYFSYDVKMKEKGDIPEGYSVSREKKERFSLILESASTNQTSMYLCASSVVGLGLSTGELFFGEGSRLTVL.